This TCR beta chain was documented in a study of patients and donors after allogeneic stem cell transplantation. This CDR3 comprises 12 residues. Germline V gives CDR1 MDHEN, CDR2 SYDVKM. Trimming removed 4 bases from V and 7 bases from J, with 10 bases in between. TCRdb reprocessed the RT-PCR reads with MiXCR, giving one entry per CDR3 protein. This table has roughly 41,000 distinct CDR3 sequences, 25% to 35% appearing once. This sequence was found in a human donor who was either an allogeneic HSCT recipient or a stem cell or donor lymphocyte infusion donor (not recorded which). It is not recorded whose cells these are; they may come from a transplant donor. Material for sequencing was blood, either unsorted or a sorted T cell fraction (not recorded which). V is TRBV28 and J is TRBJ1-2; a possible D gene is TRBD1 (5 bases). The CDR3 DNA is TGTGCCAGCAGTTCCCGAGACAGTGGCTACACCTTC. This translates into CASSSRDSGYTF.